The 3 T cell receptor beta chains in this list originate from one sample, sequenced in a study of T-cell memory formation after mild COVID-19. MiXCR was run by TCRdb on the 5' RACE reads, yielding one entry per CDR3 protein. The data contain about 340,000 distinct CDR3 sequences, about 21% of them singletons. The sample taken for sequencing was PBMCs or a T cell subset sorted from them (not recorded which). The receptor source for this set is an adult woman who had mild COVID-19 (a few samples of this study predate the infection). Cell type and time point are not known.

This clonotype was found a few times. V is TRBV25-1 and J is TRBJ2-5; the D is unclear. Germline CDR1 is MGHDK and CDR2 is SYGVNS. The CDR3 spans 13 residues. V was pared by 3 bases and J by 8 bases, with 13 bases between. The CDR3 DNA reads as TGTGCCAGCAGTGATCAGGCCATAGGAACCCAGTACTTC. It codes for CASSDQAIGTQYF. The full variable domain, completed using reference TRBV25-1 and TRBJ2-5, is EADIYQTPRYLVIGTGKKITLECSQTMGHDKMYWYQQDPGMELHLIHYSYGVNSTEKGDLSSESTVSRIRTEHFPLTLESARPSHTSQYLCASSDQAIGTQYFGPGTRLLVL.

This clonotype has just a few counts. The rearrangement links TRBV15 to TRBJ1-1; maybe TRBD1 (5 bases). Trimming pared 0 bases from V and 1 base from J, leaving 12 bases between. The CDR3 covers 16 residues. Germline assignment: CDR1 LNHNV and CDR2 YYDKDF (reference sequence). The CDR3 loop reads CATSRDAGRPNTEAFF. CDR3 DNA sequence: TGTGCCACCAGCAGAGACGCGGGGCGTCCGAACACTGAAGCTTTCTTT.

This clonotype occurred many times. The V and J genes are TRBV3-1 and TRBJ2-3; 8 bases are shared with TRBD1. The germline V gene encodes CDR1 LGHDT and CDR2 YNNKEL (reference sequence). This CDR3 has 12 residues. J lost 13 bases, V lost 1 base, and 4 bases had no gene match. The CDR3 protein is CASSQGTGPKYF. The CDR3 DNA is TGTGCCAGCAGCCAAGGGACAGGGCCCAAGTATTTT.